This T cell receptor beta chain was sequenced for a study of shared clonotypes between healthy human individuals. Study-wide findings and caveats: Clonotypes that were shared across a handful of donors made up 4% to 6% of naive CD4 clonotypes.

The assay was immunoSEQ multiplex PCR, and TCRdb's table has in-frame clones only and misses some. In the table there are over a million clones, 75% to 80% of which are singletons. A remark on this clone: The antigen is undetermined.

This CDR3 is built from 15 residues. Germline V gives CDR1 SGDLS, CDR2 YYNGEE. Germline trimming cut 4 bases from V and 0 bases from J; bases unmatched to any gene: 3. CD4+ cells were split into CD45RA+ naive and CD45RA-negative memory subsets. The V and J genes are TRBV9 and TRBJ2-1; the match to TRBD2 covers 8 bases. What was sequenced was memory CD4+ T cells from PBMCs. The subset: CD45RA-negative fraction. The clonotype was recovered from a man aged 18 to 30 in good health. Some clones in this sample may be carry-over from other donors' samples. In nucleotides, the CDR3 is TGTGCCAGCAGCCAACTAGCGGCCTCCTACAATGAGCAGTTCTTC. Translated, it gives CASSQLAASYNEQFF.